The T cell receptor beta chain described here comes from a study of regulatory T cells in long-lasting Graves disease. In the study overall: The criterion for persistent Graves' disease was over 5 years of antithyroid drugs with positive TSH receptor antibodies.

Arm-PCR of CDR3 regions and iRepertoire HTBI primers were used to build TCR beta libraries. Original methodology: In the combined samples, under 80 TRBV and 14 to 15 TRBJ segments were identified. TCRdb itself ran the multiplex PCR reads through MiXCR, one entry per CDR3 protein. These V and J calls rely on TCRdb rather than the paper's analysis. The repertoire has approximately 360,000 distinct CDR3 sequences, roughly 20% of them found once; the top ten carry around 30%. Time point described: persistent/refractory GD, antithyroid drugs over 5 years with positive TRAb. PBMC RNA served as the TCR library source. Findings and limits, study-wide: Those with persistent Graves' had less TCR diversity than newly diagnosed patients. Repertoires from persistent disease leaned toward TRBV28, TRBJ1-2 and TRBJ2-5.

The CDR3 spans 15 residues. Germline V gives CDR1 SGHAT, CDR2 FQDESV (reference sequence). The V end was cut by 5 bases, the J end by 12 bases, with 22 bases between. This clonotype was detected ten times or more. Its cognate antigen is unknown. The sequenced sample was peripheral blood mononuclear cells (PBMCs), obtained when the disease was refractory, from a patient treated with antithyroid drugs. The receptor was isolated from a woman between 40 and 55 years old with Graves disease. This chain connects TRBV11-1 to TRBJ2-2, with D hard to call. The CDR3 DNA is TGTGCCAGCAGCCATATAAGATTGGGCCGAACCCAGCTGTTTTTT. It translates to CASSHIRLGRTQLFF.